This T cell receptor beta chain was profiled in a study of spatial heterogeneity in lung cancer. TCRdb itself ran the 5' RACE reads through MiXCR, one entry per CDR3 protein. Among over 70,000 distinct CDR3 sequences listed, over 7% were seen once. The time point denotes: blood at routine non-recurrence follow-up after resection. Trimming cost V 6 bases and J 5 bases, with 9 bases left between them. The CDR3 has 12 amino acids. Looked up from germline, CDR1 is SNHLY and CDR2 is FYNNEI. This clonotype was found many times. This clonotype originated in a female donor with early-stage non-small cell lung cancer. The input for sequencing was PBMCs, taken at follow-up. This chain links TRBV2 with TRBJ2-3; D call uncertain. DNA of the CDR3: TGTGCCAGCAGCTGGTCAGGAGATACGCAGTATTTT. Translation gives CASSWSGDTQYF.